The clone carrying this TCR beta chain was seen at least ten times. Antigen unknown. The record originates from a study of breast tumors, draining lymph nodes, adjacent tissues. Whole-study results and caveats: That most tumor T cells come from lymph nodes remained unproven. Tumor and nontumor repertoires were significantly more similar in luminal-like than in basal-like breast cancer. Most tumor T cells seemingly derive from lymph node, then expand in tumor. Tumor repertoires ranked between lymph nodes and nontumor tissue in diversity, with V and J gene preferences.

One entry per CDR3 protein, called by TCRdb with MiXCR from the multiplex PCR reads. The table lists more than 200,000 distinct CDR3 sequences, about 34% of them singletons. The germline gives CDR1 LNHDA, CDR2 SQIVND (reference sequence). This CDR3 is built from 15 residues. V lost 4 bases and J lost 5; bases outside the gene matches: 4. Axillary draining lymph nodes of breast cancer patients supplied the node samples. This receptor was taken from a female donor with breast cancer. Some clones in this sample may be carry-over from other donors' samples. V and J are TRBV19 and TRBJ2-1, with 11 bases that match TRBD2. Specimen: axillary lymph node tissue. CDR3 protein: CASSTGTSGHNEQFF. The CDR3 coding sequence is TGTGCCAGTAGTACCGGGACTAGCGGACACAATGAGCAGTTCTTC.